Each of the 3 T cell receptor beta chains below was sequenced from the same sample in a study of cytotoxic CD8 clonotypes in ibrutinib-treated CLL. Clones were read by immunoSEQ multiplex PCR, and TCRdb kept only the in-frame ones, dropping some. Of 200,000 to 250,000 clones listed, around 75% are singletons. The sequencing used PBMCs, collected after 12 months of ibrutinib treatment. The origin of the receptors is a human donor with chronic lymphocytic leukemia.

The chain recombines TRBV12-5 with TRBJ2-2, with 9 bases matching TRBD1. With 1 base clipped from V and 6 bases from J, the junction kept 3 bases outside the gene matches. Germline CDR1 LGHNT, CDR2 FRNRAP. CDR3 length: 15 amino acids. The CDR3 DNA reads as TGTGCTAGTGGTTTGGGGACAGGGGCACCCGGGGAGCTGTTTTTT. Its protein is CASGLGTGAPGELFF.

The gene calls are TRBV15 and TRBJ2-3; 11 bases are a match to TRBD2. CDR3 length: 16 amino acids. Germline trimming cut 1 base from V and 5 bases from J; bases unmatched to any gene: 5. Germline values: CDR1 LNHNV, CDR2 YYDKDF (reference sequence). CDR3 nucleotides: TGTGCCACCAGCAGAGGGCTAGCGGGAGGAGAAGATACGCAGTATTTT. Its protein is CATSRGLAGGEDTQYF.

This clone was detected only a few times. V and J are TRBV18 and TRBJ2-1, with 7 bases that match TRBD2. In germline, CDR1 is KGHSH, CDR2 LQKENI. CDR3 length: 14 amino acids. Trimming cost V 4 bases and J 10 bases; bases outside gene matches: 10. The DNA of the CDR3 is TGTGCCAGCTCACGGACTAGTACGAAGGGAGAGCAGTTCTTC. This sequence encodes CASSRTSTKGEQFF.